The T cell receptor (beta chain) under discussion was sequenced for a study of blood T cell repertoires in COVID-19. Original analysis: Quantification of nucleated cells was approximated via reference gene primer amplification. Assay used: immunoSEQ multiplex PCR; TCRdb lists only in-frame clones, some missing. V and J calls and clone size follow that table, whereas D and trimming were derived from the DNA. The table includes some 120,000 clones, about 79% detected once. Trimming at V came to 5 bases and at J to 0 bases, leaving 7 bases not matched to a gene. The CDR3 extends over 16 amino acids. CDR1 is SSHAT and CDR2 is FNYEAQ in the germline V gene (reference sequence). This clone was counted only a few times. The sample carries other DNA sequences with the same CDR3.

The chain is built from TRBV7-7 and TRBJ2-3; 8 bases map to TRBD2. Sequencing used peripheral blood. This TCR came from a woman in her 50s with acute or convalescent COVID-19. The chain's CDR3 is CASSLGRGASTDTQYF. DNA of the CDR3: TGTGCCAGCAGCCTAGGGCGGGGGGCTAGCACAGATACGCAGTATTTT.